This T cell receptor (beta chain) was observed in a study of chemoradiotherapy in HPV16-positive cancers. Sequenced by immunoSEQ multiplex PCR; TCRdb stores in-frame clones only, minus some. The table has approximately 30,000 clones, about 91% seen once. The CDR3 contains 14 residues. V trimming: 3 bases; J trimming: 4 bases; junction bases outside the gene matches: 4. Looked up from germline, CDR1 is SGDLS and CDR2 is YYNGEE. This TCR was sampled from a human donor with HPV-associated anogenital cancer. The chain links TRBV9 to TRBJ1-2; 9 bases are a match to TRBD1. Sample: blood, taken from a patient who underwent chemoradiotherapy. Written as DNA, the CDR3 is TGTGCCAGCAGCGGAGAGGGACAGGGCTATGGCTACACCTTC. It is translated as CASSGEGQGYGYTF.